The clone carrying this T cell receptor (beta chain) appeared a few times. The sample comes from a study of blood T cell repertoires in COVID-19. Study background: Acute and convalescent COVID-19 specimens originated in the United States, Italy and Spain.

The germline V gene encodes CDR1 SGHRS and CDR2 YFSETQ. The V gene lost 5 bases and the J gene lost 9 bases, with 12 bases spanning the gap. The CDR3 extends over 13 amino acids. Profiled with immunoSEQ multiplex PCR; TCRdb holds only in-frame clones, not every one. The table lists over 150,000 clones, about 80% of them singletons, with about 31% in the top ten. The chain joins TRBV5-1 to TRBJ1-6, with D perhaps matching TRBD1 (5 bases). The receptor's source is a woman in her sixties with acute or convalescent COVID-19. Input material: peripheral blood. CDR3 bases: TGCGCCAGCAGGTCCAGGGAGGCTTCACCCCTCCACTTT. Amino acids: CASRSREASPLHF.